The rows below give T cell receptor beta chains drawn from one sample of a study of breast tumors, draining lymph nodes, adjacent tissues. TCRdb re-derived calls from the multiplex PCR reads in MiXCR, one entry per CDR3 protein. The repertoire includes approximately 63,000 distinct CDR3 sequences, 57% of them detected once, and roughly 19% sits in the top ten. Sequenced input: breast tumor tissue. These receptors came from a female donor with breast cancer. Some clones in this sample may be carry-over from other donors' samples. CDR3s include the opening cysteine and the closing phenylalanine or tryptophan. Each record gives: V gene, CDR3 length, D gene, J gene, clone size, CDR3 protein, CDR3 DNA. The D gene is left open where the match is weak. Clone size is shown for a subset of rows, as once, few, many or a class of expanded clone.

TRBV2	14	TRBD1	TRBJ2-3	.	CASGTASSTDTQYF	TGTGCCAGCGGGACAGCCTCTAGCACAGATACGCAGTATTTT
TRBV18	20	TRBD1	TRBJ1-4	.	CSHSPRLVCWHRGHNEKLFF	TGTAGCCACTCACCCCGTCTAGTGTGCTGGCACAGGGGGCATAATGAAAAACTGTTTTTT
TRBV20-1	13	TRBD1	TRBJ1-4	.	CSAYQRDRDTLFF	TGCAGTGCTTATCAGAGGGACAGGGACACACTGTTTTTT
TRBV7-3	11	.	TRBJ1-2	.	CASSRGVRCTF	TGTGCCAGCAGTAGGGGGGTAAGGTGCACCTTC
TRBV5-4	15	.	TRBJ1-2	.	CASSLGVDSPYGYTF	TGTGCCAGCAGCTTGGGAGTGGACAGCCCCTATGGCTACACCTTC
TRBV20-1	15	TRBD1	TRBJ2-3	.	CSARDPGQGWDTQYF	TGCAGTGCTAGAGACCCGGGACAGGGATGGGATACGCAGTATTTT
TRBV5-6	11	.	TRBJ2-1	.	CASTSWGEQFF	TGTGCCAGCACCTCTTGGGGAGAGCAGTTCTTC
TRBV5-1	15	TRBD1	TRBJ1-2	many	CASSSSGGTNYGYTF	TGCGCCAGCAGCTCTTCAGGGGGCACTAACTATGGCTACACCTTC
TRBV12-3/TRBV12-4	16	TRBD1	TRBJ1-5	many	CASSPGDRGNNQPQHF	TGTGCCAGCAGTCCCGGGGACAGGGGAAACAATCAGCCCCAGCATTTT
TRBV15	16	.	TRBJ2-3	many	CATSREVTDATDTQYF	TGTGCCACCAGCAGAGAGGTAACAGATGCCACAGATACGCAGTATTTT
TRBV2	14	.	TRBJ2-7	few	CASSEGVRATEQYF	TGTGCCAGCAGTGAAGGGGTCAGGGCTACGGAGCAGTACTTC
TRBV30	13	.	TRBJ2-5	many	CAWSVGDLETQYF	TGTGCCTGGAGTGTAGGCGATTTAGAGACCCAGTACTTC
TRBV15	13	.	TRBJ2-1	.	CATSRDGWDEQFF	TGTGCCACCAGCAGAGATGGGTGGGATGAGCAGTTCTTC
TRBV2	11	.	TRBJ1-2	many	CASNGPEGYTF	TGTGCCAGCAACGGACCCGAGGGCTACACCTTC
TRBV6-1	16	TRBD2	TRBJ2-5	many	CASIRAAGGGQETQYF	TGTGCCAGCATTCGAGCGGCGGGGGGGGGTCAAGAGACCCAGTACTTC
TRBV20-1	12	.	TRBJ2-7	.	CSVEDAVYEQYF	TGCAGCGTTGAGGACGCGGTATACGAGCAGTACTTC
TRBV9	14	.	TRBJ1-6	.	CASREGGYNSPLHF	TGTGCCAGCAGAGAGGGCGGGTATAATTCACCCCTCCACTTT
TRBV3-1	15	TRBD2	TRBJ2-7	.	CASTSSGLDPREQYF	TGTGCCAGCACGAGTTCGGGACTAGACCCTCGCGAGCAGTACTTC
TRBV2	13	.	TRBJ2-7	once	CASRRGSSYEQYF	TGTGCCAGCCGGAGGGGTAGCTCCTACGAGCAGTACTTC
TRBV12-3/TRBV12-4	13	.	TRBJ1-2	many	CASSLGGYGGYTF	TGTGCCAGCAGTTTAGGGGGCTACGGTGGCTACACCTTC
TRBV12-3/TRBV12-4	20	TRBD1	TRBJ2-7	.	CASTLSAGSQGGTGSYEQYF	TGTGCCAGCACCCTAAGTGCAGGTTCACAAGGAGGGACAGGGTCCTACGAGCAGTACTTC
TRBV7-2	16	.	TRBJ2-3	.	CASSLAPGLSYNEQYF	TGTGCCAGCAGCTTAGCTCCGGGACTCTCCTACAATGAGCAGTATTTT
TRBV20-1	13	.	TRBJ1-2	.	CSAPSPGNYGYTF	TGCAGTGCTCCCAGTCCAGGGAACTATGGCTACACCTTC
TRBV20-1	15	TRBD1	TRBJ1-4	.	CSAYQRDRGWEKLFF	TGCAGTGCTTATCAGAGGGACAGGGGTTGGGAAAAACTGTTTTTT
TRBV18	15	TRBD1	TRBJ2-5	many	CASSSGQSAGETQYF	TGTGCCAGCTCATCGGGACAGTCCGCCGGGGAGACCCAGTACTTC
TRBV6-6	17	.	TRBJ2-1	.	CASSYSTALQGHNEQFF	TGTGCCAGCAGTTACTCCACAGCGCTACAAGGCCACAATGAGCAGTTCTTC
TRBV2	14	.	TRBJ1-3	.	CASGSGGTGNTIYF	TGTGCCAGCGGTAGCGGGGGAACTGGAAACACCATATATTTT
TRBV7-3	14	.	TRBJ1-2	.	CASSSWDGDYGYTF	TGTGCCAGCAGCTCCTGGGACGGCGACTATGGCTACACCTTC
TRBV18	16	.	TRBJ1-3	few	CASSREYQNSGNTIYF	TGTGCCAGCTCACGAGAGTATCAAAACTCTGGAAACACCATATATTTT
TRBV24-1	17	TRBD2	TRBJ2-3	.	CATSAQTAGGRADTQYF	TGTGCCACCAGTGCTCAGACAGCGGGGGGAAGGGCAGATACGCAGTATTTT
TRBV2	12	.	TRBJ2-5	.	CASTRDQETQYF	TGTGCCAGCACTAGGGATCAAGAGACCCAGTACTTC
TRBV14	13	.	TRBJ2-3	many	CASSLGPRNTQYF	TGTGCCAGCAGCCTCGGACCCAGGAATACGCAGTATTTT
TRBV2	14	.	TRBJ1-4	.	CASRLRDISEKLFF	TGTGCCAGCAGGCTAAGGGACATAAGTGAAAAACTGTTTTTT
TRBV2	15	TRBD1	TRBJ1-2	.	CASSTSRRAGGGYTF	TGTGCCAGCAGTACCTCCCGCCGCGCAGGGGGTGGCTACACCTTC
TRBV9	16	TRBD1	TRBJ1-2	few	CASSLYGTGGNYGYTF	TGTGCCAGCAGCCTCTATGGGACAGGGGGAAACTATGGCTACACCTTC
TRBV30	14	TRBD2	TRBJ2-1	.	CAWRPGLAGNEQFF	TGTGCCTGGAGACCAGGACTAGCGGGGAATGAGCAGTTCTTC
TRBV20-1	11	TRBD1	TRBJ2-7	many	CSARDRTEQYF	TGCAGTGCCAGGGACAGGACTGAGCAGTACTTC
TRBV12-3/TRBV12-4	14	.	TRBJ2-3	many	CASSLVGGADTQYF	TGTGCCAGCAGTTTAGTCGGGGGTGCAGATACGCAGTATTTT
TRBV7-2	15	TRBD1	TRBJ1-2	many	CASSSYRGGDYGYTF	TGTGCCAGCAGCTCCTACAGGGGAGGGGACTATGGCTACACCTTC
TRBV20-1	12	TRBD2	TRBJ2-5	many	CSVSGGAETQYF	TGCAGTGTAAGCGGGGGGGCCGAGACCCAGTACTTC
TRBV5-8	14	.	TRBJ2-7	many	CASSLGMPPYEQYF	TGTGCCAGCAGCTTGGGAATGCCACCCTACGAGCAGTACTTC
TRBV4-1	15	.	TRBJ2-1	.	CASSALGGAFNEQFF	TGCGCCAGCAGCGCGCTTGGCGGGGCTTTCAATGAGCAGTTCTTC
TRBV7-3	15	.	TRBJ2-6	.	CASSPSPSGANVLTF	TGTGCCAGCAGCCCTTCCCCTAGCGGGGCCAACGTCCTGACTTTC
TRBV19	12	TRBD1	TRBJ1-2	many	CASPPSDRVYTF	TGTGCCAGTCCTCCCTCCGACAGGGTCTACACCTTC
TRBV24-1	14	.	TRBJ2-3	once	CATSEEGGADTQYF	TGTGCCACCTCGGAGGAAGGCGGCGCAGATACGCAGTATTTT
TRBV20-1	11	.	TRBJ2-1	many	CSASTLAEQFF	TGCAGTGCTTCGACTTTGGCTGAGCAGTTCTTC
TRBV30	15	.	TRBJ1-2	once	CAWAPLDSLPRGYTF	TGTGCCTGGGCCCCCCTGGACAGCCTTCCAAGGGGCTACACCTTC
TRBV12-3/TRBV12-4	13	.	TRBJ1-6	few	CASSLTGDSPLHF	TGTGCCAGCAGTTTGACAGGTGATTCACCCCTCCACTTT
TRBV6-6	15	.	TRBJ2-7	.	CASSRPGHSSYEQYF	TGTGCCAGCAGTAGACCGGGACACAGCTCCTACGAGCAGTACTTC
TRBV2	17	TRBD2	TRBJ2-1	.	CASSEGSVTGTRNEQFF	TGTGCCAGCAGTGAAGGGAGCGTTACCGGGACTAGAAATGAGCAGTTCTTC
TRBV29-1	12	.	TRBJ1-2	few	CSVAPGLGGYTF	TGCAGCGTTGCCCCAGGGCTGGGTGGCTACACCTTC
TRBV20-1	13	.	TRBJ2-1	.	CSAAGGGYNEQFF	TGCAGTGCGGCAGGGGGAGGGTACAATGAGCAGTTCTTC
TRBV2	18	TRBD2	TRBJ2-3	.	CASSGGLAGWGPPDTQYF	TGTGCCAGCAGTGGTGGACTAGCGGGATGGGGGCCCCCAGATACGCAGTATTTT
TRBV6-1	14	.	TRBJ2-5	.	CASSEALLQETQYF	TGTGCCAGCAGTGAGGCCCTTCTTCAAGAGACCCAGTACTTC